The 8 T cell receptor beta chains listed next were all sequenced from one sample in a study of blood T cells in healthy people across ages (dated by TCRdb to the mid-2010s). The protocol used for the library was 5' RACE. Data came from an Illumina HiSeq 2500. A second roughly 7 to 12 cycle PCR used a sample-barcoded 5' primer and a J-beta primer mix. The public reads were reanalyzed by TCRdb: fastp trimming at Q25, MiXCR alignment, in-frame beta chains only. Rows with one shared CDR3 protein collapse into an entry with the most common genes and DNA. The sample includes 790,000 or so distinct CDR3 sequences, with about half observed a single time. Roughly 18% of the sample rests with the top ten. Sequenced material: blood. The origin of the receptors is a man older than 75 in good health.

The chain joins TRBV20-1 to TRBJ2-5; D is perhaps TRBD2 (6 bases). The end of the DNA aligns better with TRBJ2-7, so the J call may be wrong. Germline V CDR1 and CDR2: DFQATT, SNEGSKA (reference sequence). The CDR3 covers 15 residues. CDR3 nucleotide sequence: TGCAGTGCTAGAGATCCGCTCGGGAGTCTGCACGAGCAGTACTTC. Protein: CSARDPLGSLHEQYF.

This clonotype was counted a few times. The V gene is TRBV9, the J gene TRBJ1-5; 10 nucleotides line up with TRBD1. This CDR3 contains 16 residues. V trimming: 1 base; J trimming: 8 bases; junction bases outside the gene matches: 9. Germline V lookup: CDR1 SGDLS, CDR2 YYNGEE. The CDR3 nucleotides are TGTGCCAGCAGCGTATCGACAGGGGGCTATCTCGAGCCCCAGCATTTT. Protein product: CASSVSTGGYLEPQHF.

This clonotype was counted only a few times. The V gene is TRBV10-3, the J gene TRBJ2-3, with D possibly being TRBD2 (6 bases). Germline values: CDR1 ENHRY, CDR2 SYGVKD. Between the trimmed V and J ends, which lost 8 bases and 3 bases, there was a span of 12 bases. The length of the CDR3 is 13 residues. This CDR3 is CAIGGLATDTQYF. DNA of the CDR3: TGTGCCATCGGCGGGCTAGCGACAGATACGCAGTATTTT.

The chain has TRBV5-6 and TRBJ2-5; tentatively, D is TRBD2 (6 bases). CDR3 length equals 15 residues. Trimming left V 1 base short and J 5 bases short, with 15 bases between. The germline V gene has CDR1 SGHDT and CDR2 YYEEEE. CDR3 DNA sequence: TGTGCCAGCAGCTTGAGACGGCTCGGGGGTGAGACCCAGTACTTC. It codes for CASSLRRLGGETQYF.

This clonotype has a handful of counts. The chain couples TRBV7-2 to TRBJ2-1, with TRBD1 matching 9 bases. Unmatched junction bases numbered 7, after V lost 2 bases and J lost 8 bases. CDR1 and CDR2 from the germline V gene are SGHTA and FQGNSA. This CDR3 is 15 amino acids long. CDR3 in DNA: TGTGCCAGCAGCTTATCAGGGGACAGGGTGGATGAGCAGTTCTTC. This encodes CASSLSGDRVDEQFF.

This clonotype occurred a few times. The rearrangement links TRBV5-1 to TRBJ2-3, with D perhaps assigned TRBD1 or TRBD2 (5 bases each). The CDR3 length is 14 residues. Trimming took 4 bases from V and 10 from J, leaving 19 bases between them. Per the germline V gene, CDR1 is SGHRS and CDR2 is YFSETQ. CDR3 sequence: CASSAGAGRVAQYF. The DNA of the CDR3 is TGCGCCAGCAGCGCCGGGGCTGGCCGGGTTGCGCAGTATTTT.

The chain recombines TRBV14 with TRBJ1-4, with D perhaps TRBD1 (5 bases). CDR1 SGHDN and CDR2 FVKESK come from the germline V gene. The CDR3 loop spans 17 amino acids. The V end was cut by 0 bases, the J end by 5 bases, with 16 bases between. The CDR3 bases are TGTGCCAGCAGCCAAGATCTTGTGCCGGGGGGAAATGAAAAACTGTTTTTT. Amino acid sequence: CASSQDLVPGGNEKLFF.

This chain links TRBV29-1 with TRBJ2-7; D may be TRBD2 (5 bases). The germline gives CDR1 SQVTM, CDR2 ANQGSEA. The CDR3 runs 10 residues. Trimming left V 7 bases short and J 5 bases short, with 9 bases between. The CDR3: CSAGGHEQYF. CDR3 in DNA: TGCAGCGCCGGCGGGCACGAGCAGTACTTC.